The source of this TCR beta chain is a study of cytomegalovirus exposure and HLA in healthy donors. Study at large: Roughly 180 million T cells yielded 117 million unique TCR beta sequences in earlier analysis. Overall study results and limits: Association of a missense DCLRE1C variant with TCR beta V- and J-gene trimming was reported in a later analysis. The study flagged fewer than 200 TCR beta chains as cytomegalovirus-associated. A likely sequencing artifact accounted for one observed cluster of highly shared sequence variants.

A multiplex PCR was run with 60 Vbeta primers and 13 Jbeta primers. Assay used: immunoSEQ multiplex PCR; TCRdb lists only in-frame clones, some missing. The data contain 160,000 or so clones, under 80% of them seen just once; the ten biggest clones take up under 1.5%. Per the germline V gene, CDR1 is MNHNY and CDR2 is SVGAGI (reference sequence). Trimming left V 3 bases short and J 3 bases short, with 10 bases between. The CDR3 consists of 14 residues. A note on this clone: Its antigen is undetermined.

The source of this sequence is a young woman in good health and CMV-seronegative. The chain carries TRBV6-6 and TRBJ2-3; D not resolved. The sample taken for sequencing was PBMCs. CDR3 region: CASSYFERTDTQYF. DNA for the CDR3: TGTGCCAGCAGTTATTTCGAACGGACAGATACGCAGTATTTT.